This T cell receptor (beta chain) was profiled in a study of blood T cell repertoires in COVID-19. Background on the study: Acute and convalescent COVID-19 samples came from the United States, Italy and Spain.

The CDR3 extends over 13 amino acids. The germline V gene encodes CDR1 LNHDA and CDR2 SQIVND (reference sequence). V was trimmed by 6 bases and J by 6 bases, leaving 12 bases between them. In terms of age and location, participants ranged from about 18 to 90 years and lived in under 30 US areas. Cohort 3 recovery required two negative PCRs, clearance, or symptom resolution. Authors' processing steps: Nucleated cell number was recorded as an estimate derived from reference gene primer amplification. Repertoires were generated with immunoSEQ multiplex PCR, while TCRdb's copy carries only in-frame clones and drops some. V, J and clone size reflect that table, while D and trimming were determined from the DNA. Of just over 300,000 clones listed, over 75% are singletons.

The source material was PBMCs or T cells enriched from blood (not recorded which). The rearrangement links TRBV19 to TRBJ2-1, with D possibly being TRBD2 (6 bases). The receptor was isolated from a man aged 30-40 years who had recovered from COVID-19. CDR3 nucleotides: TGTGCCAGTAGCGTCCCCGGGGGCAATGAGCAGTTCTTC. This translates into CASSVPGGNEQFF.